Each of the 22 T cell receptor beta chains below was sequenced from the same sample in a study of T-cell reconstitution after alpha-beta-depleted transplantation in children. Unique molecular identifiers featured in how the TCRbeta library was prepared. One entry per CDR3 protein results from TCRdb running MiXCR on the PCR reads. The sample includes fewer than 4,500 distinct CDR3 sequences, roughly a quarter of them seen just once. The source was PBMCs, mostly from graft donor cells, collected 60 days after TCRalphabeta/CD19-depleted stem cell transplant. Receptor source: a boy under three years old who had a stem cell transplant for acute myeloid leukemia, so the T cells may come from the graft donor.

This clonotype was found many times. The gene calls are TRBV20-1 and TRBJ2-2; 10 bases are a match to TRBD1. The CDR3 is made up of 17 amino acids. With 3 bases clipped from V and 3 bases from J, the junction kept 10 bases outside the gene matches. The germline V gene has CDR1 DFQATT and CDR2 SNEGSKA (reference sequence). The CDR3 region has the DNA TGCAGTGCTAGTCCGGCGGGACAGGGGTTTGACACCGGGGAGCTGTTTTTT. Encoded protein: CSASPAGQGFDTGELFF.

This clonotype is judged medium-sized. This sequence joins TRBV3-1 and TRBJ1-2; no definite D call. The germline gives CDR1 LGHDT, CDR2 YNNKEL (reference sequence). The CDR3 covers 14 residues. The V end was cut by 0 bases, the J end by 3 bases, with 8 bases between. The CDR3 here is CASSQELLDYGYTF. The CDR3 DNA sequence: TGTGCCAGCAGCCAAGAGCTCCTGGACTATGGCTACACCTTC.

This clonotype was observed at least ten times. The V and J genes are TRBV7-9 and TRBJ1-5, with TRBD1 as a possible D gene (5 bases). The ends were cut back, 1 base at V and 7 bases at J, with 14 bases in the middle. This CDR3 contains 15 residues. Germline assignment: CDR1 SEHNR and CDR2 FQNEAQ (reference sequence). In nucleotides, the CDR3 is TGTGCCAGCAGCTTAGGGGCAGGGCAGTTCCAGCCCCAGCATTTT. Its protein product is CASSLGAGQFQPQHF. The complete variable domain, with remaining parts taken from reference TRBV7-9 and TRBJ1-5, reads DTGVSQNPRHKITKRGQNVTFRCDPISEHNRLYWYRQTLGQGPEFLTYFQNEAQLEKSRLLSDRFSAERPKGSFSTLEIQRTEQGDSAMYLCASSLGAGQFQPQHFGDGTRLSIL.

This clonotype was recorded at least ten times. The rearrangement joins TRBV30 to TRBJ2-7; D not certain. V was clipped by 2 bases and J by 3 bases, with 11 bases between them. Germline V CDR1 and CDR2: GTSNPN, SVGIG (reference sequence). The CDR3 runs 13 residues. CDR3 nucleotide sequence: TGTGCCTGGAGTACGCAGGTCCTCTACGAGCAGTACTTC. This translates into CAWSTQVLYEQYF.

This clonotype was counted many times. The chain recombines TRBV7-7 with TRBJ2-5; D might be TRBD1 or TRBD2, each matching 6 bases. V was trimmed by 4 bases and J by 4 bases, leaving 13 bases between them. Germline CDR1 SSHAT, CDR2 FNYEAQ (reference sequence). The CDR3 has 14 residues. CDR3 in amino acids: CASSSERGLETQYF. In DNA, the CDR3 is TGTGCCAGCAGCTCCGAACGGGGGCTAGAGACCCAGTACTTC.

This chain connects TRBV3-1 to TRBJ2-7; D is possibly TRBD1 or TRBD2 (5 bases each). The CDR3 is 15 amino acids. Deletions cut 11 bases from V and 5 bases from J, with 25 bases between. Germline CDR1 and CDR2: LGHDT and YNNKEL (reference sequence). The CDR3 DNA reads TGTGCCTCCTGCCAAGTGTATCCGGGGACGAACGAGCAGTACTTC. It specifies CASCQVYPGTNEQYF.

Comment on this clonotype: One end of the junction fails to match germline, which may point to a read error. The rearrangement joins TRBV6-4 to TRBJ1-5; D ambiguous. This CDR3 has 18 amino acids. Germline V gene lookup returns CDR1 MRHNA and CDR2 SNTAGT. CDR3 sequence: CTSCRRRYFGMNNQPQHF. As DNA, the CDR3 is TGTACCAGCTGCCGTAGAAGGTATTTTGGTATGAACAATCAGCCCCAGCATTTT.

This clonotype was seen repeatedly, ten times or more. The chain recombines TRBV25-1 with TRBJ2-7; D unresolved. CDR3 size: 15 residues. CDR1 and CDR2 (germline): MGHDK, SYGVNS. Trimming shortened V by 3 bases and J by 3 bases, and 15 bases separated the two germline ends. The chain's CDR3 is CASSDFADLLYEQYF. The CDR3 DNA is TGTGCCAGCAGTGATTTTGCCGACTTACTCTACGAGCAGTACTTC.

The chain recombines TRBV20-1 with TRBJ2-7; 9 bases align to TRBD2. CDR3 length equals 16 residues. Unmatched junction bases numbered 16, after V lost 3 bases and J lost 7 bases. The germline V gene has CDR1 DFQATT and CDR2 SNEGSKA (reference sequence). DNA for the CDR3: TGCAGTGCTAGGGGGGTGCTAGCGGGAAGGTCGGGAGAGCAGTACTTC. It specifies CSARGVLAGRSGEQYF.

This clonotype was seen many times. The chain is built from TRBV30 and TRBJ2-3, with 8 bases identical to TRBD2. Per the germline V gene, CDR1 is GTSNPN and CDR2 is SVGIG (reference sequence). Trimming removed 3 bases from V and 7 bases from J; junction bases left unmatched: 6. The CDR3 extends over 13 amino acids. The CDR3 sequence: CAWSPGGPYTQYF. CDR3 DNA: TGTGCCTGGAGCCCGGGGGGGCCATATACGCAGTATTTT.

The gene calls are TRBV9 and TRBJ2-7, with a weak D call TRBD2 (5 bases). V was clipped by 1 base and J by 7 bases, with 15 bases between them. The CDR3 length is 14 residues. Germline CDR1 reads SGDLS; CDR2 reads YYNGEE. This CDR3 reads CASSVRPGGGEQYF. The CDR3 region has the DNA TGTGCCAGCAGCGTAAGGCCGGGTGGAGGTGAGCAGTACTTC.

The chain couples TRBV4-3 to TRBJ2-3; TRBD2 agrees at 10 bases. Trimming at V came to 4 bases and at J to 14 bases, leaving 18 bases not matched to a gene. Germline V gives CDR1 LGHNA, CDR2 YSLEER. There are 16 residues in the CDR3. In DNA, the CDR3 is TGCGCCAGCAGCCCGGGGCTAGCGGGGGAGCGTCACCAGGGGTATTTT. Translated: CASSPGLAGERHQGYF.

The sample holds many counts of this clonotype. The CDR3 region has the DNA TGTGCCAGCGCATGGGAAGGGGGAGGGGCCGACAATCAGCCCCAGCATTTT. Translated, it gives CASAWEGGGADNQPQHF. The J gene is TRBJ1-5, the V gene TRBV12-3 or TRBV12-4; weak D call: TRBD1 (6 bases). The CDR3 loop spans 17 amino acids. V lost 8 bases and J 3 bases, leaving 23 bases between the germline ends.

This clonotype was seen repeatedly, ten times or more. The gene calls are TRBV20-1 and TRBJ1-5; D call uncertain. Germline loops: CDR1 DFQATT, CDR2 SNEGSKA (reference sequence). CDR3 size: 14 residues. Trimming left V 3 bases short and J 0 bases short, with 9 bases between. Here the CDR3 reads CSASPPNSNQPQHF. The CDR3, as DNA: TGCAGTGCTAGCCCCCCTAATAGCAATCAGCCCCAGCATTTT.

This clonotype was detected only a few times. The chain is built from TRBV19 and TRBJ2-5, with 12 bases fitting TRBD2. The germline V gene encodes CDR1 LNHDA and CDR2 SQIVND (reference sequence). This CDR3 comprises 18 residues. V dropped 3 bases and J dropped 4; count of bases not matched to a gene: 12. CDR3 in DNA: TGTGCCAGTAGTATTTTTGGACTAGCGGGGCCGGGGGTAGAGACCCAGTACTTC. Encoded protein: CASSIFGLAGPGVETQYF. The full variable domain, in which reference TRBV19 and TRBJ2-5 provide the parts outside the CDR3, is DGGITQSPKYLFRKEGQNVTLSCEQNLNHDAMYWYRQDPGQGLRLIYYSQIVNDFQKGDIAEGYSVSREKKESFPLTVTSAQKNPTAFYLCASSIFGLAGPGVETQYFGPGTRLLVL.

This clonotype is labeled as medium-sized. The V and J genes are TRBV20-1 and TRBJ1-1; 10 positions match TRBD1. The length of the CDR3 is 15 residues. V lost 0 bases and J lost 5; bases outside the gene matches: 6. Germline V CDR1 and CDR2: DFQATT, SNEGSKA (reference sequence). CDR3 coding DNA: TGCAGTGCTAGAGATGCGAGACAGGGGGCGACTGAAGCTTTCTTT. Translated: CSARDARQGATEAFF.

This clonotype was found many times. The chain uses TRBV7-9 and TRBJ2-7; 12 bases are shared with TRBD1. Germline V gene lookup returns CDR1 SEHNR and CDR2 FQNEAQ (reference sequence). The CDR3 sequence is 13 residues long. V shed 5 bases, J shed 6 bases, and the junction held 2 bases outside the gene matches. The CDR3 sequence is CASSGTGGGEQYF. The CDR3 DNA follows: TGTGCCAGCAGCGGGACAGGGGGCGGCGAGCAGTACTTC.

This clonotype has at least ten counts. The chain links TRBV7-9 to TRBJ2-5, with D possibly matching TRBD1 (5 bases). This CDR3 spans 15 amino acids. The V end lost 2 bases, the J end lost 1 base, and 11 bases lay between the germline ends. Germline V lookup: CDR1 SEHNR, CDR2 FQNEAQ (reference sequence). The CDR3 here is CASSLMGQFQETQYF. The DNA of the CDR3 is TGTGCCAGCAGCTTAATGGGGCAGTTCCAAGAGACCCAGTACTTC.

There are many counts of this clonotype. The chain is built from TRBV7-9 and TRBJ2-5; 14 bases fit TRBD2. The CDR3 spans 15 residues. The J segment lost 5 bases and the V segment lost 6 bases, leaving 5 bases of the junction unmatched. Germline loops: CDR1 SEHNR, CDR2 FQNEAQ (reference sequence). CDR3 bases: TGTGCCAGCAGGGTGACTAGCGGGGGGGAGGAGACCCAGTACTTC. Translating gives CASRVTSGGEETQYF.

This clonotype ranks as medium-sized. The rearrangement links TRBV21-1 to TRBJ2-7; TRBD1 is the table's D call, not checked against the DNA. TRBV21-1 is marked as a pseudogene. CDR3 length: 19 amino acids. CDR3 nucleotides: TGTGCCAGCAGCAAAGGCGTAAGGGGATCAGGGATCCGTGCCTACGAGCAGTACGTC. This codes for CASSKGVRGSGIRAYEQYV.

This clonotype was found many times. The V and J genes are TRBV7-9 and TRBJ1-4; no clear D. CDR1 is SEHNR and CDR2 is FQNEAQ in the germline V gene (reference sequence). The V end was cut by 1 base, the J end by 4 bases, with 4 bases between. The CDR3 loop spans 13 amino acids. CDR3 coding DNA: TGTGCCAGCAGCTTAGGCGGTAATGAAAAACTGTTTTTT. Residues: CASSLGGNEKLFF.

In this sample, this clonotype turned up many times. The chain carries TRBV6-5 and TRBJ1-2; unclear D gene. V was shortened by 3 bases and J by 0 bases, with 17 bases between the two germline ends. From germline, CDR1 is MNHEY and CDR2 SVGAGI. This CDR3 has 17 amino acids. This CDR3 reads CASSYRSGRRSNYGYTF. The DNA of the CDR3 is TGTGCCAGCAGTTATCGGAGTGGGCGCCGATCTAACTATGGCTACACCTTC.